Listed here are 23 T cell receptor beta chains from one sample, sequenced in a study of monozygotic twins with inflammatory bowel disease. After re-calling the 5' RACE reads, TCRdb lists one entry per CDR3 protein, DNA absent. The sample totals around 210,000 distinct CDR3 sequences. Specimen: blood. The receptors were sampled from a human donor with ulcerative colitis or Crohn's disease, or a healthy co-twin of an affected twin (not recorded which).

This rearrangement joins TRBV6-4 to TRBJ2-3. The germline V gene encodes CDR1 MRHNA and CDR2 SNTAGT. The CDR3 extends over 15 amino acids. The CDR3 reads CASSDSGGVTDTQYF.

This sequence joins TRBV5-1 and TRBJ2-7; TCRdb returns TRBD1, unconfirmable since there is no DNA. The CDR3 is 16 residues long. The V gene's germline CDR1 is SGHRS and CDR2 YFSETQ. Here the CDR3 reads CASSFASGQGWTEQYF.

This CDR3 is CASSSDRKGSPLHF. V is TRBV5-4 and J is TRBJ1-6; TCRdb calls TRBD1, which cannot be checked without DNA. From germline, CDR1 is SGHNT and CDR2 YYREEE (reference sequence). The CDR3 sequence is 14 residues long.

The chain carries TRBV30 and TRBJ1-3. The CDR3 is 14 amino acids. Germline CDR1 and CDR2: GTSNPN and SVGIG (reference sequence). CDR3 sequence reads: CAWRTLGTGNTIYF.

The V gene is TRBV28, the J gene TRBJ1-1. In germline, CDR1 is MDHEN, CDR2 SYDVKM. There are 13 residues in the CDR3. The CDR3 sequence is CASSSGMSTEAFF.

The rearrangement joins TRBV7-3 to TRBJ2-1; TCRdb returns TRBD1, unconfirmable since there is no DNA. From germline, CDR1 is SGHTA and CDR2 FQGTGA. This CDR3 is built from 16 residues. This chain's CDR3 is CASSLSGGERSNEQFF.

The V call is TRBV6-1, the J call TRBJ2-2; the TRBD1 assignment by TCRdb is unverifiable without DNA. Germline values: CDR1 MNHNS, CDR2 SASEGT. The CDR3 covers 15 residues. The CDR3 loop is CASTRQGTNTGELFF.

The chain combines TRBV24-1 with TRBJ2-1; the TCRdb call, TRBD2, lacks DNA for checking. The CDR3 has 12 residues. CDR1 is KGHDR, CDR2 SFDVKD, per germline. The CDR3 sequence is CATEGNYNEQFF.

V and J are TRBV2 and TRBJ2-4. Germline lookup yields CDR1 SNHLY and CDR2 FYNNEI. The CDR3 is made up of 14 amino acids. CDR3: CASSDYLAKNIQYF. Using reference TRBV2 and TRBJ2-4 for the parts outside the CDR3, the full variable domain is EPEVTQTPSHQVTQMGQEVILRCVPISNHLYFYWYRQILGQKVEFLVSFYNNEISEKSEIFDDQFSVERPDGSNFTLKIRSTKLEDSAMYFCASSDYLAKNIQYFGAGTRLSVL.

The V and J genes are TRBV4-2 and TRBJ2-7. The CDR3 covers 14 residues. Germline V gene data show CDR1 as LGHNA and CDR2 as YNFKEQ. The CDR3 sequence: CASSQEMAPYEQYF.

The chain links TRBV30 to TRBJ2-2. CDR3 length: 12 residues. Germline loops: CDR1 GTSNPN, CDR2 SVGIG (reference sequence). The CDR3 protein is CAGTGTPGELFF.

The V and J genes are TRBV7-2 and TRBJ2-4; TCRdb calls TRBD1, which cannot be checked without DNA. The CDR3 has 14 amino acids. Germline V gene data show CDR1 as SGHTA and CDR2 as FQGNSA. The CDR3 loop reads CASSRDRDGNIQYF.

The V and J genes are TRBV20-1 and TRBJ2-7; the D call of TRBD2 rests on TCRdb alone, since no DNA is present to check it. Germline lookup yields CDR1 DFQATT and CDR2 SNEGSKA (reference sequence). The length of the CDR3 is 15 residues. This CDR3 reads CSAGTSGSQIREQYF.

The CDR3 sequence is CSVRTGGNEQFF. This chain links TRBV29-1 with TRBJ2-1; TCRdb indicates TRBD1, and absent DNA this call remains unverified. Germline CDR1 reads SQVTM; CDR2 reads ANQGSEA. The CDR3 has 12 amino acids.

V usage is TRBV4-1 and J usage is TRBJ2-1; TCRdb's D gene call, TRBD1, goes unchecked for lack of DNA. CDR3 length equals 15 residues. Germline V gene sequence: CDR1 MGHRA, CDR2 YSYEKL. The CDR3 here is CASSQARGNYNEQFF.

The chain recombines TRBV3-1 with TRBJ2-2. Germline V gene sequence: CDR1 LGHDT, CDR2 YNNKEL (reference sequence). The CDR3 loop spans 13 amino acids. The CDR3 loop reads CASSLLGTGELFF.

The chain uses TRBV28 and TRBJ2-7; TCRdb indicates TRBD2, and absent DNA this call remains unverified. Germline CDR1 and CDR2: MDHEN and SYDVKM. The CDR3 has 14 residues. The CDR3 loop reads CASLSPPNPYEQYF.

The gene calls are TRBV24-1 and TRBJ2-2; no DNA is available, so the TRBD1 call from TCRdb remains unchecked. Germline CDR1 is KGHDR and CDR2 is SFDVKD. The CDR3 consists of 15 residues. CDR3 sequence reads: CATSDRDRNTGELFF.

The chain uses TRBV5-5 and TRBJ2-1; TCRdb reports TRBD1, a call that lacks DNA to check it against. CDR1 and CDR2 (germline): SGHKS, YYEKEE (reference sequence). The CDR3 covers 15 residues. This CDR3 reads CASSPSRQGYNEQFF.

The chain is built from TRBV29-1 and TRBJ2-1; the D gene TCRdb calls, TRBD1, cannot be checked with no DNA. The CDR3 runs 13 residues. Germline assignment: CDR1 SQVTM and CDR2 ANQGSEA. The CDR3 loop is CSVQGGDFIGQFF.

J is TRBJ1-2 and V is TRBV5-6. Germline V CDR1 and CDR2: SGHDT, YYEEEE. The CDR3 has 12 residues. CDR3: CASSLARAGYTF.

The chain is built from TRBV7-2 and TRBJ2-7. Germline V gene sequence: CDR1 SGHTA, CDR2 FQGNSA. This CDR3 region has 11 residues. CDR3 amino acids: CASSFAYEQYF.

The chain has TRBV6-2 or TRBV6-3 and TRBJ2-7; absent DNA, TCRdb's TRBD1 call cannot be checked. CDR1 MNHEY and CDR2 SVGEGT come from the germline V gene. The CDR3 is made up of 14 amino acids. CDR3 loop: CASRLDRGRSEQYF.